This T cell receptor beta chain was sequenced for a study of long-term antiretroviral therapy in people with HIV. Study results and caveats: Investigators report no available data on ART adherence, viral resistance or therapy changes.

The authors ran the immunoSEQ assay, v3.0, at survey level. Here immunoSEQ multiplex PCR was the method, and the copy in TCRdb shows in-frame clones only, minus some. Of approximately 29,000 clones in the sample, roughly 78% are singletons; the top ten hold about 9.3%. Worth noting for this clone: What it binds is unknown.

There are 14 residues in the CDR3. Trimming cost V 5 bases and J 2 bases, with 12 bases left between them. Germline CDR1 reads MNHEY; CDR2 reads SMNVEV (reference sequence). The TCR comes from a man between 18 and 29 years old with HIV. The sequencing here drew on unsorted PBMCs, taken 1.5 years before starting antiretroviral therapy. This chain connects TRBV27 to TRBJ2-5; perhaps TRBD1 as D (5 bases). The CDR3 here is CASSPRQPQETQYF. In DNA form, the CDR3 reads TGTGCCAGCAGTCCCCGACAGCCACAAGAGACCCAGTACTTC.